This TCR beta chain is drawn from a study of CD8+CD57+ T cells in acquired aplastic anemia. Study-level information: The mean DNA yield obtained from sorted CD4+ and CD8+ cells came to 3 to 4 ug.

General observations from the study: Almost 30 CD8+ CDR3 sequences occurred in both the patients and the controls. Patient and control CD8+ Simpson's diversity was not significantly different.

V shed 1 base and J shed 6 bases, with 19 bases lying between them. The CDR3 has 16 residues. The germline CDR1 and CDR2 sequences are SEHNR and FQNEAQ (reference sequence). Template material for TCR beta VDJ and CDR3 profiling consisted of genomic DNA. MiXCR, applied by TCRdb to the reads, yields one record per CDR3 protein. The data contain approximately 200,000 distinct CDR3 sequences, less than 65% of them seen just once; the ten biggest clones take up roughly 50%. This clonotype was recorded a few times. Its antigen is as yet unknown. This chain joins TRBV7-9 and TRBJ2-7; D might be TRBD1 (7 bases). The sequence was collected from a human donor with severe aplastic anemia or a healthy control (not recorded which). Sequencing was carried out using sorted CD4+, CD8+, or CD8+CD57+ T cells (not recorded which) from PBMCs. Here the CDR3 reads CASSLVGGQATLEQYF. DNA for the CDR3: TGTGCCAGCAGCTTAGTGGGAGGACAGGCCACCCTCGAGCAGTACTTC. The variable domain in full, with the rest retrieved from reference TRBV7-9 and TRBJ2-7, is DTGVSQNPRHKITKRGQNVTFRCDPISEHNRLYWYRQTLGQGPEFLTYFQNEAQLEKSRLLSDRFSAERPKGSFSTLEIQRTEQGDSAMYLCASSLVGGQATLEQYFGPGTRLTVT.